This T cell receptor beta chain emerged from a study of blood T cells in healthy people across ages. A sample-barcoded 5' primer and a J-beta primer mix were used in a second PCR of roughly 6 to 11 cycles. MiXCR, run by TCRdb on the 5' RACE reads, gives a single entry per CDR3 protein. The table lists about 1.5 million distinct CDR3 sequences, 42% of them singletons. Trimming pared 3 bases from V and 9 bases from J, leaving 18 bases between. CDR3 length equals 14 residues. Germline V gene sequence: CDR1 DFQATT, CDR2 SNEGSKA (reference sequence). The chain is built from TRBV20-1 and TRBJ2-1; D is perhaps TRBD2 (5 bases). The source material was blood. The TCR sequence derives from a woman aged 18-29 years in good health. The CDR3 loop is CSASALGGMGEQFF. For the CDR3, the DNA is TGCAGTGCTAGTGCCCTAGGAGGTATGGGTGAGCAGTTCTTC.